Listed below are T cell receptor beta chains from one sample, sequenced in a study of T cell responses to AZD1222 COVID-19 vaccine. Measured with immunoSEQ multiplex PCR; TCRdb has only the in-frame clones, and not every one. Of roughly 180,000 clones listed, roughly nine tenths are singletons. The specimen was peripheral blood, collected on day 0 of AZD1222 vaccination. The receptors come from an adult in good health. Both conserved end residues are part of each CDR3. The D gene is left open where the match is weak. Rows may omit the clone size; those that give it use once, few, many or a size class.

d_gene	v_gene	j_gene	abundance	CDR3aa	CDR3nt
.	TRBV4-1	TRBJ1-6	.	CASSQWLADSPLHF	TGCGCCAGCAGCCAATGGCTTGCCGATTCACCCCTCCACTTT
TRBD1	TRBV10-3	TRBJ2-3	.	CAISKPGQSTDTQYF	TGTGCCATCAGTAAACCGGGACAGAGCACAGATACGCAGTATTTT
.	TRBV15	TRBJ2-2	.	CATRYGGTGELFF	TGTGCCACCAGGTACGGCGGCACCGGGGAGCTGTTTTTT
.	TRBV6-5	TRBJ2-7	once	CASTRLPSYEQYF	TGTGCCAGCACGCGGCTCCCCTCCTACGAGCAGTACTTC
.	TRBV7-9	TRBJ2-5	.	CASSRTESQETQYF	TGTGCCAGCAGCCGTACGGAGAGCCAAGAGACCCAGTACTTC
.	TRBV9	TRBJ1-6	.	CASSASTRDYREGRNSPLHF	TGTGCCAGCAGCGCTTCAACCCGGGACTACCGAGAGGGACGTAATTCACCCCTCCACTTT
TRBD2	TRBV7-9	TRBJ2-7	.	CASSLSGAGAYEQYF	TGTGCCAGCAGCTTAAGCGGGGCGGGGGCCTACGAGCAGTACTTC
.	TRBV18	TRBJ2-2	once	CASSPIQGTGELFF	TGTGCCAGCTCACCAATACAAGGCACCGGGGAGCTGTTTTTT
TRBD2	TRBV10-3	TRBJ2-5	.	CAIAGGYSGSIETQYF	TGTGCCATCGCGGGGGGGTATAGCGGGAGCATAGAGACCCAGTACTTC
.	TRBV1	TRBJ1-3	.	CTQPGRHSFSGNTIYF	TGCACTCAGCCAGGGCGGCATTCGTTCTCTGGAAACACCATATATTTT
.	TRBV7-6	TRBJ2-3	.	CASSPGRDTQYF	TGTGCCAGCAGCCCAGGGCGAGATACGCAGTATTTT
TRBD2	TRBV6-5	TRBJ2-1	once	CASSYSGGAFYNEQFF	TGTGCCAGCAGTTACTCCGGGGGGGCCTTCTACAATGAGCAGTTCTTC
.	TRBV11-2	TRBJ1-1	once	CASSFSAVGAFF	TGTGCCAGCAGCTTCTCAGCGGTGGGGGCTTTCTTT
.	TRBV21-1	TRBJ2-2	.	CASSKGRTSEDTGELFF	TGTGCCAGCAGCAAAGGGAGGACTAGCGAGGACACCGGGGAGCTGTTTTTT
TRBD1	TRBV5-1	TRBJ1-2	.	CASSGGQGVPYGYTF	TGCGCCAGCAGCGGGGGACAGGGTGTACCCTATGGCTACACCTTC
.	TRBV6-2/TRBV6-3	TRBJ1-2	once	CASSYSASRGYGYTF	TGTGCCAGCAGTTACTCGGCCAGCCGGGGCTATGGCTACACCTTC
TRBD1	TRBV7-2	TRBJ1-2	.	CASIPGWRGRDGYTF	TGTGCCAGCATCCCTGGATGGAGGGGGCGCGATGGCTACACCTTC
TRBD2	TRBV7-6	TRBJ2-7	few	CASSLASTSGGTYEQYF	TGTGCCAGCAGCTTAGCCTCGACTAGCGGGGGGACCTACGAGCAGTACTTC
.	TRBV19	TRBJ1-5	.	CASRRGAIFQPQHF	TGTGCCAGTAGAAGAGGGGCGATCTTCCAGCCCCAGCATTTT
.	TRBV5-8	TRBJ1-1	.	CASSLAGGVNTEAFF	TGTGCCAGCAGCTTGGCCGGGGGGGTTAACACTGAAGCTTTCTTT
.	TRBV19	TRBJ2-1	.	CASKHSYNEQFF	TGTGCCAGTAAGCACAGCTACAATGAGCAGTTCTTC
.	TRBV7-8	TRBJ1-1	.	CASSLGEGTEAFF	TGTGCCAGCAGCTTGGGGGAAGGAACTGAAGCTTTCTTT
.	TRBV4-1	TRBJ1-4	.	CASSQTDRWTNEKLFF	TGCGCCAGCAGCCAAACCGACCGGTGGACTAATGAAAAACTGTTTTTT
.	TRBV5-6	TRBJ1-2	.	CASRRGLVGFGYTF	TGTGCCAGCAGGAGAGGCTTGGTAGGTTTTGGCTACACCTTC
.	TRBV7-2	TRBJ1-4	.	CASSPSGRFGEKLFF	TGTGCCAGCAGTCCAAGCGGCAGGTTTGGGGAAAAACTGTTTTTT
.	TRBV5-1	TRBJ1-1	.	CASSPPALGNTEAFF	TGCGCCAGCAGCCCCCCAGCGTTAGGGAACACTGAAGCTTTCTTT
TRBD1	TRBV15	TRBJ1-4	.	CATSRRDRLFF	TGTGCCACCAGCCGCCGGGACAGACTGTTTTTT
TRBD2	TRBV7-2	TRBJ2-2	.	CASSLDHSGGAPGELFF	TGTGCCAGCAGCTTAGACCACAGCGGGGGGGCCCCCGGGGAGCTGTTTTTT
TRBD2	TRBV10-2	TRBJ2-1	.	CASSELAGALSEQFF	TGCGCCAGCAGTGAGCTAGCGGGGGCCCTATCCGAGCAGTTCTTC